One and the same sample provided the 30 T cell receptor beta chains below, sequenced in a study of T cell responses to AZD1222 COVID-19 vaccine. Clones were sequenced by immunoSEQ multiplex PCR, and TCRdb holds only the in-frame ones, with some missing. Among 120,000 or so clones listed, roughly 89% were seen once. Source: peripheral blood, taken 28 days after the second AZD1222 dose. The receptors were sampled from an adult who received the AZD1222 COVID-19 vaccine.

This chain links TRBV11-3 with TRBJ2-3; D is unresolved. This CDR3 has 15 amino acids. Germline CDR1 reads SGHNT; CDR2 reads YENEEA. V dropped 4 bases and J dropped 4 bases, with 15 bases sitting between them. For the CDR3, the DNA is TGTGCCAGCAGCTCAAGAGAGAGTGTCCCAGATACGCAGTATTTT. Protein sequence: CASSSRESVPDTQYF.

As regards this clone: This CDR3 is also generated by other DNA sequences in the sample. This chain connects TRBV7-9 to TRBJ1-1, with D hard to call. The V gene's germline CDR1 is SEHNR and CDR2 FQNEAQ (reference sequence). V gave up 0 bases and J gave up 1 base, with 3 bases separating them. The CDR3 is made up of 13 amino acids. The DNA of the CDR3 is TGTGCCAGCAGCTTAGCGGAGAACACTGAAGCTTTCTTT. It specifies CASSLAENTEAFF.

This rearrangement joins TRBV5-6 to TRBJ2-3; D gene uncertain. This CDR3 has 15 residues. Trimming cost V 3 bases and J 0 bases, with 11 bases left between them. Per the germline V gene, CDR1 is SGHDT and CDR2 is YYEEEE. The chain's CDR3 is CASSSLMTSTDTQYF. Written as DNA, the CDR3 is TGTGCCAGCAGCTCCTTGATGACTAGCACAGATACGCAGTATTTT.

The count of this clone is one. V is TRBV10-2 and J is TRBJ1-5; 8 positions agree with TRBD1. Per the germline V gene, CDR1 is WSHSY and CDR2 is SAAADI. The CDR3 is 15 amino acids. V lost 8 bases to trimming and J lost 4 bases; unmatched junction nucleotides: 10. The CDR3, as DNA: TGCGCCAGCCGGGGGGCAGGGGGCTGGAATCAGCCCCAGCATTTT. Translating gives CASRGAGGWNQPQHF.

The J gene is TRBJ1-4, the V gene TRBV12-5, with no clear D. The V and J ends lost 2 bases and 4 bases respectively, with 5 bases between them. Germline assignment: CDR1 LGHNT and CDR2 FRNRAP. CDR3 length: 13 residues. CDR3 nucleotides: TGTGCTAGTGGTTTGAGCGATAATGAAAAACTGTTTTTT. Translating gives CASGLSDNEKLFF. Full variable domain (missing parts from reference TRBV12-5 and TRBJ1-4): DARVTQTPRHKVTEMGQEVTMRCQPILGHNTVFWYRQTMMQGLELLAYFRNRAPLDDSGMPKDRFSAEMPDATLATLKIQPSEPRDSAVYFCASGLSDNEKLFFGSGTQLSVL.

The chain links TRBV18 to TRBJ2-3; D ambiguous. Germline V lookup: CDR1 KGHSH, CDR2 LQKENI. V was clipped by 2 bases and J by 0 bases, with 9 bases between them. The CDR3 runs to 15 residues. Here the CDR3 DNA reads TGTGCCAGCTCACCAACACCACAGAGCACAGATACGCAGTATTTT. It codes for CASSPTPQSTDTQYF.

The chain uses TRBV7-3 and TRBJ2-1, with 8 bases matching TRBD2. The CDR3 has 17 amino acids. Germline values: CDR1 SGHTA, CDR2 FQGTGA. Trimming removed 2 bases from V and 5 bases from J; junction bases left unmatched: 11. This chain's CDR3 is CASSLVPGLGVDNEQFF. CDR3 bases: TGTGCCAGCAGCTTAGTTCCGGGACTAGGGGTAGACAATGAGCAGTTCTTC.

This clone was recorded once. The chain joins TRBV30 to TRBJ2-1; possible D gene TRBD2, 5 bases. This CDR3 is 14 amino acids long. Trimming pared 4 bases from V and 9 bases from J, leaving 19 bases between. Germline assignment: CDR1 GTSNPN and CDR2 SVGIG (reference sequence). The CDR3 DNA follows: TGTGCCTGGAAGTTAGGCGGGCCCCTCGGTGAGCAGTTCTTC. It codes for CAWKLGGPLGEQFF.

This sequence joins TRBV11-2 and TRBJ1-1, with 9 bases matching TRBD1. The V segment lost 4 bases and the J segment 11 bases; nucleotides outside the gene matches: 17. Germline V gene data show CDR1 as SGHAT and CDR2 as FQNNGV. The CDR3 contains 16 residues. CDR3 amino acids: CASSSGQFTGGAGAFF. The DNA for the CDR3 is TGTGCCAGCAGCTCAGGACAGTTTACAGGGGGCGCGGGGGCTTTCTTT.

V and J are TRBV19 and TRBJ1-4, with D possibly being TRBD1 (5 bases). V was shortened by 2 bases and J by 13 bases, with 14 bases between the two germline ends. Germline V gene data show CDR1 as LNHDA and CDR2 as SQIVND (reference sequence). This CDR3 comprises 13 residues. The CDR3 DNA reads TGTGCCAGTAGTATACGTAGACCTCAGGGACTGTTTTTT. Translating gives CASSIRRPQGLFF.

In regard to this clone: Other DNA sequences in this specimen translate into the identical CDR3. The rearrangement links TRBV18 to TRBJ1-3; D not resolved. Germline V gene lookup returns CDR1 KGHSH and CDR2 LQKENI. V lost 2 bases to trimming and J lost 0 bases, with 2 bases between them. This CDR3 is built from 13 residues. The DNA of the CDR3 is TGTGCCAGCTCACCATCCTCTGGAAACACCATATATTTT. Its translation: CASSPSSGNTIYF.

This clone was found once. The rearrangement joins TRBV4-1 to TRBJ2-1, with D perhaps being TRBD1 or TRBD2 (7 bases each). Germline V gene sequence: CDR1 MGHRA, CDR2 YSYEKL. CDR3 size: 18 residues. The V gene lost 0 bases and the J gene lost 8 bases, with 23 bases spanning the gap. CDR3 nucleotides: TGCGCCAGCAGCCAAGACAGGGGGACTACGGGAAGGGCCGATGAGCAGTTCTTC. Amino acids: CASSQDRGTTGRADEQFF.

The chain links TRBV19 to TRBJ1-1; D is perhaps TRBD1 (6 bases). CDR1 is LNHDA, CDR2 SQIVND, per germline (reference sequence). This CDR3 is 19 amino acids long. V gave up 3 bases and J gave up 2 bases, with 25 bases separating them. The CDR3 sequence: CASSITGARDTTLNTEAFF. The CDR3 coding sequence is TGTGCCAGTAGTATTACCGGAGCTCGGGACACCACTCTTAACACTGAAGCTTTCTTT. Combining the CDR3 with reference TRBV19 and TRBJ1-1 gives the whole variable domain DGGITQSPKYLFRKEGQNVTLSCEQNLNHDAMYWYRQDPGQGLRLIYYSQIVNDFQKGDIAEGYSVSREKKESFPLTVTSAQKNPTAFYLCASSITGARDTTLNTEAFFGQGTRLTVV.

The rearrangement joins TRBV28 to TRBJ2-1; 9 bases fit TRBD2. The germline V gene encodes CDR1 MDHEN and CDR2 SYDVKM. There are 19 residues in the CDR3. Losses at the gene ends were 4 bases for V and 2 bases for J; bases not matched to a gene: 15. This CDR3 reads CASSSSRTRTSEPYNEQFF. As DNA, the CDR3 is TGTGCCAGCAGTTCCAGCCGGACGCGGACTAGCGAGCCCTACAATGAGCAGTTCTTC.

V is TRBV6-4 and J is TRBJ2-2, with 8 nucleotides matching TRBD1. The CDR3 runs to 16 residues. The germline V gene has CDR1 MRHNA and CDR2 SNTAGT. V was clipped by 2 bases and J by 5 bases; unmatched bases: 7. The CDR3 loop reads CASSDGWTGTTGELFF. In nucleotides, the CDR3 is TGTGCCAGCAGTGACGGCTGGACAGGGACGACCGGGGAGCTGTTTTTT.

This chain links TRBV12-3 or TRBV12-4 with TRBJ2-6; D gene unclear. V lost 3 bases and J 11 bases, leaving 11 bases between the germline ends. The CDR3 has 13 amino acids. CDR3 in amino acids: CASSFGGPDVLTF. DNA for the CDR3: TGTGCCAGCAGTTTTGGTGGGCCCGACGTCCTGACTTTC.

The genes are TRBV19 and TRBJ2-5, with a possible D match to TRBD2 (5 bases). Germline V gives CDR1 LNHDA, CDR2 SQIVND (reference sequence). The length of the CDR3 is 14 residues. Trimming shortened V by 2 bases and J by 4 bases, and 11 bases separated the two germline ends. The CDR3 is CASSIRSGGETQYF. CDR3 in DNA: TGTGCCAGTAGTATAAGATCCGGAGGAGAGACCCAGTACTTC.

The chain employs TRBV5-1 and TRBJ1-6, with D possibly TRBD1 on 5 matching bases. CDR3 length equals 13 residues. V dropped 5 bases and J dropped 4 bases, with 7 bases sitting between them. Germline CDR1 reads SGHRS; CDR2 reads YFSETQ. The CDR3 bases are TGCGCCAGCAGAGGGGAGTATAATTCACCCCTCCACTTT. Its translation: CASRGEYNSPLHF.

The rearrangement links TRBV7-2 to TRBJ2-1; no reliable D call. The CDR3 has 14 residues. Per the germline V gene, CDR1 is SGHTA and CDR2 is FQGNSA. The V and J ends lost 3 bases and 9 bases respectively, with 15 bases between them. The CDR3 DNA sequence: TGTGCCAGCAGCTTGTTTCTAGGCGTTTTTGAGCAGTTCTTC. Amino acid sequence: CASSLFLGVFEQFF.

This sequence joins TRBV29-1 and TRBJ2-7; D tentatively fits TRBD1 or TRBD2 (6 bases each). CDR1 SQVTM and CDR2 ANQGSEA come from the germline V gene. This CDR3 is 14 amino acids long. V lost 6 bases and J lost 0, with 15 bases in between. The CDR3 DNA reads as TGCAGCGTGGGGGGCAGGCTGAGCTCCTACGAGCAGTACTTC. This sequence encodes CSVGGRLSSYEQYF.

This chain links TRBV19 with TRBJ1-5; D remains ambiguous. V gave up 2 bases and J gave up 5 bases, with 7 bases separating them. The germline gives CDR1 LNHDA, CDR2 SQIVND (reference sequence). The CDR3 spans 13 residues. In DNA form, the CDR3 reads TGTGCCAGTAGTATATTGAGCGATCAGCCCCAGCATTTT. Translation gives CASSILSDQPQHF.

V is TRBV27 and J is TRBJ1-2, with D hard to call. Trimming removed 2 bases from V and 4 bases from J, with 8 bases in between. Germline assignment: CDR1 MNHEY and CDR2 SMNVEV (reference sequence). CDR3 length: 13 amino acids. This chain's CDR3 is CASSLDSSYGYTF. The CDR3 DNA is TGTGCCAGCAGTTTAGATTCTAGCTATGGCTACACCTTC.

CDR3 in DNA: TGTGCCAGCTCGGGGCCCACCTACGAGCAGTACTTC. This encodes CASSGPTYEQYF. This chain connects TRBV6-5 to TRBJ2-7; D tentatively fits TRBD1 or TRBD2 (5 bases each). The ends were cut back, 8 bases at V and 2 bases at J, with 10 bases in the middle. CDR3 size: 12 residues. Germline lookup yields CDR1 MNHEY and CDR2 SVGAGI.

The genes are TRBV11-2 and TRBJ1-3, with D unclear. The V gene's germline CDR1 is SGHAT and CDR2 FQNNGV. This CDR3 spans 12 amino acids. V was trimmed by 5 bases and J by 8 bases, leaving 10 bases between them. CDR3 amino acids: CASSPITYTIYF. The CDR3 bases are TGTGCCAGCAGCCCTATTACTTACACCATATATTTT.

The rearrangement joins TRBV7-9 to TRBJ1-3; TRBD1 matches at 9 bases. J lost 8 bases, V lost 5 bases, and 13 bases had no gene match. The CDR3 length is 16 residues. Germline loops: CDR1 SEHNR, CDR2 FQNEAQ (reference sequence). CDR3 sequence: CASSNRLGQGDHTIYF. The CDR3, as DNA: TGTGCCAGCAGCAACCGGCTGGGACAGGGCGATCACACCATATATTTT.

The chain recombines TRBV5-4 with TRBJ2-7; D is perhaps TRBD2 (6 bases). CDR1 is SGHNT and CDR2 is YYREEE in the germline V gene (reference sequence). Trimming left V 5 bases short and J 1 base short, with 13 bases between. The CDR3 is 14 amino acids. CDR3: CASSPIAGSYEQYF. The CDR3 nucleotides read TGTGCCAGCAGTCCCATTGCGGGGTCCTACGAGCAGTACTTC.

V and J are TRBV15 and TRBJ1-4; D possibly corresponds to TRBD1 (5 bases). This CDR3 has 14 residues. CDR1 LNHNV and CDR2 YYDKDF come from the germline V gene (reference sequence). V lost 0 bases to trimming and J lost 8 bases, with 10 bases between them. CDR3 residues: CATSRDRVGEKLFF. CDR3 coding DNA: TGTGCCACCAGCAGAGACAGGGTTGGCGAAAAACTGTTTTTT.

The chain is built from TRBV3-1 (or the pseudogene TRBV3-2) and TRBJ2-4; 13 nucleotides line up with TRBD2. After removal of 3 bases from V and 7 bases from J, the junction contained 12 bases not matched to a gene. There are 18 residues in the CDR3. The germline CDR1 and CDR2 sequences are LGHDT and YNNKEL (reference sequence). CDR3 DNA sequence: TGTGCCAGCAGCCACGAAGCCGGGACTAGCGGGAAAATGAACATTCAGTACTTC. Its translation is CASSHEAGTSGKMNIQYF.

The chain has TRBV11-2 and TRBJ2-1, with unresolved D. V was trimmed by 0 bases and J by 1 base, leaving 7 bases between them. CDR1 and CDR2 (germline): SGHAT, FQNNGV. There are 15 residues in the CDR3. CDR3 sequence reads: CASSLEAQSYNEQFF. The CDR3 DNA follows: TGTGCCAGCAGCTTAGAAGCCCAGTCCTACAATGAGCAGTTCTTC.

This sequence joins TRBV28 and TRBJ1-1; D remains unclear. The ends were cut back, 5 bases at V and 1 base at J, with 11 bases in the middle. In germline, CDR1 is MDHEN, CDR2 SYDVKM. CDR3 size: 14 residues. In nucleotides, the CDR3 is TGTGCCAGCAGTCAACAGCCAGAGAACACTGAAGCTTTCTTT. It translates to CASSQQPENTEAFF.